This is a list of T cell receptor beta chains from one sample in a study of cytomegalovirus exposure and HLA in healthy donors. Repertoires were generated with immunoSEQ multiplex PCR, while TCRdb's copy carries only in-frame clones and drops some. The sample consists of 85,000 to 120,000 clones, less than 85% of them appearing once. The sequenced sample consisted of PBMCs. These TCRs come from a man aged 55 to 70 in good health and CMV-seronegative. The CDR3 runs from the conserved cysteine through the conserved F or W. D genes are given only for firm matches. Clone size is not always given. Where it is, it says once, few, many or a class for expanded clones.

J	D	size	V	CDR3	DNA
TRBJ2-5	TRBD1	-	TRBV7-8	CASSSLAPGTGVGETQYF	TGTGCCAGCAGCTCGCTAGCCCCCGGGACAGGGGTCGGGGAGACCCAGTACTTC
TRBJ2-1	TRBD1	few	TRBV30	CAWTGQGVITKRDNEQFF	TGTGCCTGGACGGGACAGGGGGTAATCACCAAACGGGACAATGAGCAGTTCTTC
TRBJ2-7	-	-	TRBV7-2	CASGERATSYEQYF	TGTGCCAGCGGAGAGCGGGCAACCTCCTACGAGCAGTACTTC
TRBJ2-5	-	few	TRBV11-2	CASSPRTAGFRETQYF	TGTGCCAGCAGCCCCCGGACAGCCGGGTTTAGGGAGACCCAGTACTTC
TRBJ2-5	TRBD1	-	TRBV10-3	CATRRDSLLRQETQYF	TGTGCCACTCGCCGGGACAGCCTCCTCCGACAAGAGACCCAGTACTTC
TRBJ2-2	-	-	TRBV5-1	CASSKARVGELFF	TGCGCCAGCTCCAAAGCTCGGGTCGGGGAGCTGTTTTTT
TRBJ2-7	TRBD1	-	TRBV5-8	CASSLRLWGWDRGGEQYF	TGTGCCAGCAGCTTGCGGCTGTGGGGGTGGGACAGGGGAGGCGAGCAGTACTTC
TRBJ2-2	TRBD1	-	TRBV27	CASRGPRQGVGGELFF	TGTGCCAGCAGGGGTCCGAGACAGGGCGTGGGCGGGGAGCTGTTTTTT
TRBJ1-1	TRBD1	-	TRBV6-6	CASSMTGGDTEAFF	TGTGCCAGCAGCATGACAGGGGGGGACACTGAAGCTTTCTTT
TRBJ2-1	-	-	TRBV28	CASSLLESEQFF	TGTGCCAGCAGTTTATTGGAGTCTGAGCAGTTCTTC
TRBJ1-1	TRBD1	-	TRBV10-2	CASRPGTGGITEAFF	TGCGCCAGCAGACCGGGGACAGGGGGGATCACTGAAGCTTTCTTT
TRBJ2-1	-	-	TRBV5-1	CASSPGEVSYNEQFF	TGCGCCAGCAGCCCTGGAGAGGTGTCCTACAATGAGCAGTTCTTC
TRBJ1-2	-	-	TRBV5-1	CASSWDNNYGYTF	TGCGCCAGCAGCTGGGACAATAACTATGGCTACACCTTC
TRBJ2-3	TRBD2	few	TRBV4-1	CASSRLAGGTDTQYF	TGCGCCAGCAGCCGACTAGCGGGGGGCACAGATACGCAGTATTTT
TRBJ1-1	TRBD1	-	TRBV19	CASSTGMRGLNTEAFF	TGTGCCAGTAGTACCGGCATGAGGGGGCTGAACACTGAAGCTTTCTTT
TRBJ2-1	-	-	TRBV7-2	CASSLGEYNEQFF	TGTGCCAGCAGCTTAGGCGAGTACAATGAGCAGTTCTTC
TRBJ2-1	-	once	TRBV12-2	CASRLVLMGAGGNNEQFF	TGTGCAAGTCGCTTAGTCTTGATGGGAGCGGGGGGTAACAATGAGCAGTTCTTC
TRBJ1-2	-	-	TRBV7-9	CASSLPGGLDGYTF	TGTGCCAGCAGCCTACCGGGGGGCTTAGATGGCTACACCTTC
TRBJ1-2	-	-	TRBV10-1	CASRWVRDRGYTF	TGCGCCAGCAGGTGGGTCAGGGATCGGGGCTACACCTTC
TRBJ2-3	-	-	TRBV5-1	CASSLSDTQYF	TGCGCCAGCAGCCTTTCTGATACGCAGTATTTT
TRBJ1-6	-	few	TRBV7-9	CASSFGGGSPLHF	TGTGCCAGCAGCTTCGGGGGTGGGTCACCCCTCCACTTT
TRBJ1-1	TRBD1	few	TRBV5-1	CASSLTGAAEAFF	TGCGCCAGCAGCTTGACAGGGGCGGCTGAAGCTTTCTTT
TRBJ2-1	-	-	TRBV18	CASSRPGLPVKVNEQFF	TGTGCCAGCTCTCGACCTGGACTTCCAGTTAAAGTCAATGAGCAGTTCTTC
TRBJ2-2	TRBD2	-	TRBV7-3	CASSLKRGSGRNTGELFF	TGTGCCAGCAGCTTAAAGAGGGGTAGCGGGAGGAACACCGGGGAGCTGTTTTTT
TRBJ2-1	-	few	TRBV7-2	CASSLYAGPYNEQFF	TGTGCCAGCAGCTTATACGCGGGGCCGTACAATGAGCAGTTCTTC
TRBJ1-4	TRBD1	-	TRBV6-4	CASSEVAGGSEKLFF	TGTGCCAGCAGTGAGGTTGCAGGGGGGTCTGAAAAACTGTTTTTT
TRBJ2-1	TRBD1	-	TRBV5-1	CASSNGDRGLNEQFF	TGCGCCAGCAGTAATGGGGACAGGGGCCTAAATGAGCAGTTCTTC
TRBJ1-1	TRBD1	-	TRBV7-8	CASSMGQQNTEAFF	TGTGCCAGCAGCATGGGACAGCAGAACACTGAAGCTTTCTTT
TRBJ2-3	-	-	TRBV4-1	CASSQAYSPSSTDTQYF	TGCGCCAGCAGCCAAGCTTACTCCCCGTCTAGCACAGATACGCAGTATTTT
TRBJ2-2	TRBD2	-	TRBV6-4	CASSETSGGAGTGELFF	TGTGCCAGCAGTGAAACTAGCGGGGGGGCCGGCACCGGGGAGCTGTTTTTT
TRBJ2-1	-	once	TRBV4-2	CASSQGRSSYNEQFF	TGTGCCAGCAGCCAAGGACGGAGCTCCTACAATGAGCAGTTCTTC
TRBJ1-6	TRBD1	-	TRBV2	CASGRDRVGNSPLHF	TGTGCCAGCGGCCGAGACAGGGTAGGCAATTCACCCCTCCACTTT
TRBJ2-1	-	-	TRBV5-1	CASSFSGAAYNEQFF	TGCGCCAGCAGCTTTTCAGGGGCCGCCTACAATGAGCAGTTCTTC